These 18 T cell receptor beta chains originate from one sample sequenced in a study of CXCR3 chemokines and chemotherapy response in bladder cancer. TCRdb fed the PCR reads into MiXCR, producing one record per CDR3 protein. The sample holds 1,200 to 1,500 distinct CDR3 sequences, roughly 6% seen once. The sample was taken from a patient whose treatment included neoadjuvant chemotherapy. These receptors all come from a human donor with bladder cancer that responded to neoadjuvant chemotherapy.

This clonotype is classed as medium-sized. The chain couples TRBV29-1 to TRBJ1-2, with TRBD1 as a possible D gene (5 bases). The CDR3 consists of 13 residues. CDR1 is SQVTM and CDR2 is ANQGSEA in the germline V gene. Trimming shortened V by 3 bases and J by 6 bases, and 14 bases separated the two germline ends. This CDR3 reads CSVEPLTEDGYTF. CDR3 nucleotide sequence: TGCAGCGTTGAGCCCCTGACAGAGGATGGCTACACCTTC.

By sample share, this clonotype is large. V usage is TRBV19 and J usage is TRBJ2-1; 9 bases map to TRBD1. Germline trimming cut 1 base from V and 8 bases from J; bases unmatched to any gene: 3. The CDR3 totals 14 residues. Germline loops: CDR1 LNHDA, CDR2 SQIVND (reference sequence). The CDR3 sequence: CASSIADRGYEQFF. CDR3 in DNA: TGTGCCAGTAGTATAGCAGACAGGGGGTATGAGCAGTTCTTC.

Relative to its sample, this clonotype is medium-sized. The chain couples TRBV19 to TRBJ1-5; 8 bases line up with TRBD1. The germline gives CDR1 LNHDA, CDR2 SQIVND (reference sequence). CDR3 size: 15 residues. V lost 8 bases to trimming and J lost 2 bases; unmatched junction nucleotides: 8. CDR3 protein: CASGVTGDGNQPQHF. The CDR3 nucleotides are TGTGCCAGTGGGGTGACAGGGGATGGCAATCAGCCCCAGCATTTT.

This clonotype was seen many times. CDR3 in DNA: TGTGCCAGCAGCTTAGGACAGGTGAACACTGAAGCTTTCTTT. It yields the protein CASSLGQVNTEAFF. The rearrangement joins TRBV7-9 to TRBJ1-1, with D perhaps TRBD1 (6 bases). V was trimmed by 1 base and J by 0 bases, leaving 6 bases between them. Germline values: CDR1 SEHNR, CDR2 FQNEAQ (reference sequence). The CDR3 runs 14 residues.

In its sample, this clonotype is large (0.1 to 1%). V and J are TRBV19 and TRBJ2-7; 9 nucleotides align to TRBD1. The CDR3 is 11 amino acids. V was clipped by 9 bases and J by 5 bases; unmatched bases: 2. Germline V gene lookup returns CDR1 LNHDA and CDR2 SQIVND (reference sequence). CDR3 residues: CASRTGDEQYF. In DNA, the CDR3 is TGTGCCAGCAGGACAGGGGACGAGCAGTACTTC.

This clonotype was recorded a few times. The V gene is TRBV12-3 or TRBV12-4, the J gene TRBJ1-6; 8 bases map to TRBD1. J gave up 10 bases and V 0 bases, and 11 bases lay outside the gene matches. The CDR3 contains 17 residues. CDR3 region: CASSLADPGQGRSPLHF. The CDR3 bases are TGTGCCAGCAGTTTAGCCGATCCTGGACAGGGACGGTCACCCCTCCACTTT.

This clonotype was counted between two and nine times. The genes are TRBV7-9 and TRBJ2-2; no definite D call. Per the germline V gene, CDR1 is SEHNR and CDR2 is FQNEAQ (reference sequence). The CDR3 covers 11 residues. V shed 3 bases and J shed 7 bases, with 3 bases lying between them. The CDR3 loop reads CASSFIGELFF. The CDR3 DNA reads TGTGCCAGCAGCTTTATCGGGGAGCTGTTTTTT. The full variable domain, rest sourced from reference TRBV7-9 and TRBJ2-2, is DTGVSQNPRHKITKRGQNVTFRCDPISEHNRLYWYRQTLGQGPEFLTYFQNEAQLEKSRLLSDRFSAERPKGSFSTLEIQRTEQGDSAMYLCASSFIGELFFGEGSRLTVL.

This clonotype is medium-sized. V gene TRBV27 combines with J gene TRBJ2-1; 12 bases fit TRBD2. V was clipped by 4 bases and J by 7 bases; unmatched bases: 2. In germline, CDR1 is MNHEY, CDR2 SMNVEV (reference sequence). The CDR3 length is 14 residues. CDR3 region: CASSSSGGGNEQFF. CDR3 coding DNA: TGTGCCAGCAGTTCTAGCGGGGGGGGAAATGAGCAGTTCTTC.

By share, this clonotype counts as medium-sized. This chain links TRBV6-2 or TRBV6-3 with TRBJ2-1; 9 positions match TRBD2. Germline CDR1 MNHEY, CDR2 SVGEGT. This CDR3 is built from 14 residues. Trimming at V came to 7 bases and at J to 10 bases, leaving 11 bases not matched to a gene. CDR3 in DNA: TGTGCCAGCAATCTAGCGGGGTCTTTCGGGGAGCAGTTCTTC. This encodes CASNLAGSFGEQFF.

By share of the sample, this clonotype is large. V usage is TRBV7-2 and J usage is TRBJ1-1; D call uncertain. With 5 bases removed from V and 3 bases from J, the gap between germline ends came to 16 bases. CDR3 length equals 15 residues. The germline V gene encodes CDR1 SGHTA and CDR2 FQGNSA. DNA of the CDR3: TGTGCCAGCAGCCTAGGACTAGGGATCCACACTGAAGCTTTCTTT. Residues: CASSLGLGIHTEAFF.

This clonotype was picked up one time. The chain joins TRBV9 to TRBJ1-1, with 9 bases that match TRBD1. Germline V gene sequence: CDR1 SGDLS, CDR2 YYNGEE. Trimming cost V 4 bases and J 0 bases; bases outside gene matches: 16. CDR3 length equals 19 residues. The CDR3 sequence: CASSYRGQGGVILNTEAFF. The CDR3, as DNA: TGTGCCAGCAGCTACCGGGGACAGGGAGGGGTAATACTGAACACTGAAGCTTTCTTT. The whole variable domain, remainder taken from reference TRBV9 and TRBJ1-1, is DSGVTQTPKHLITATGQRVTLRCSPRSGDLSVYWYQQSLDQGLQFLIQYYNGEERAKGNILERFSAQQFPDLHSELNLSSLELGDSALYFCASSYRGQGGVILNTEAFFGQGTRLTVV.

This clonotype is labeled large. This chain links TRBV19 with TRBJ2-6, with TRBD1 matching over 8 bases. Germline loops: CDR1 LNHDA, CDR2 SQIVND (reference sequence). V was pared by 5 bases and J by 1 base, with 10 bases of the junction left unmatched. The CDR3 length is 18 residues. CDR3 region: CASSASRGRLSGANVLTF. CDR3 nucleotides: TGTGCCAGTAGTGCTTCCAGGGGGCGGCTGTCTGGGGCCAACGTCCTGACTTTC.

By sample share, this clonotype is medium-sized. The V and J genes are TRBV5-4 and TRBJ2-7; 15 nucleotides agree with TRBD2. The ends lost 4 bases at V and 2 bases at J; junction bases unmatched: 16. The CDR3 spans 20 residues. The germline CDR1 and CDR2 sequences are SGHNT and YYREEE (reference sequence). CDR3 amino acids: CASSPAPRGTSGGITYEQYF. CDR3 DNA: TGTGCCAGCAGCCCTGCCCCCCGCGGGACTAGCGGGGGGATCACCTACGAGCAGTACTTC.

This clonotype was seen repeatedly, ten times or more. The DNA for the CDR3 is TGTGCCACCACCGCGGGGACCCAAGAGACCCAGTACTTC. Its protein product is CATTAGTQETQYF. This chain links TRBV15 with TRBJ2-5, with D maybe TRBD2 (6 bases). This CDR3 comprises 13 residues. Germline V gene data show CDR1 as LNHNV and CDR2 as YYDKDF (reference sequence). V was pared by 7 bases and J by 1 base, with 10 bases between.

By share, this clonotype ranks as medium-sized (0.01 to 0.1%). The chain is built from TRBV7-2 and TRBJ2-7, with D unresolved. This CDR3 is built from 12 residues. Germline V gene sequence: CDR1 SGHTA, CDR2 FQGNSA. With 4 bases removed from V and 0 bases from J, the gap between germline ends came to 4 bases. The CDR3: CASSWISYEQYF. The DNA for the CDR3 is TGTGCCAGCAGCTGGATCTCCTACGAGCAGTACTTC. Drawing the rest from reference TRBV7-2 and TRBJ2-7, the complete variable domain is GAGVSQSPSNKVTEKGKDVELRCDPISGHTALYWYRQSLGQGLEFLIYFQGNSAPDKSGLPSDRFSAERTGGSVSTLTIQRTQQEDSAVYLCASSWISYEQYFGPGTRLTVT.

This clonotype was seen repeatedly, ten times or more. The chain links TRBV14 to TRBJ2-2; 10 bases are shared with TRBD1. Trimming at V came to 4 bases and at J to 4 bases, leaving 3 bases not matched to a gene. The CDR3 is 15 residues long. Germline assignment: CDR1 SGHDN and CDR2 FVKESK. CDR3 amino acids: CASSRDRGSTGELFF. The CDR3 bases are TGTGCCAGCAGCCGGGACAGGGGATCCACCGGGGAGCTGTTTTTT.

By share, this clonotype ranks as medium-sized. V usage is TRBV12-3 or TRBV12-4 and J usage is TRBJ1-2, with 9 bases identical to TRBD1. The CDR3 covers 15 residues. The V segment lost 6 bases and the J segment 6 bases; nucleotides outside the gene matches: 11. Here the CDR3 DNA reads TGTGCCAGCAGCCCCTTAATACAGGGGGCTAATGGCTACACCTTC. It yields the protein CASSPLIQGANGYTF.

In this sample, this clonotype turned up many times. The chain recombines TRBV6-6 with TRBJ2-7; D is unresolved. The CDR3 has 15 amino acids. Germline loops: CDR1 MNHNY, CDR2 SVGAGI (reference sequence). Trimming cost V 4 bases and J 2 bases, with 15 bases left between them. DNA for the CDR3: TGTGCCAGCAGTTCCGGGCCTAACCCTCCCTACGAGCAGTACGTC. This gives the protein CASSSGPNPPYEQYV.